This T cell receptor beta chain was captured by sequencing in a study of beta chain features in type 1 diabetes. The study reverse transcribed the entire isolated RNA, so it sequenced expressed TCRB transcripts. Data came from immunoSEQ multiplex PCR; TCRdb stores just in-frame clones and leaves some out. The sample carries some 280,000 clones, roughly 13% recorded once. Worth noting for this clone: Its cognate antigen is unknown.

The germline V gene encodes CDR1 SGHRS and CDR2 YFSETQ. CDR3 length equals 15 residues. Losses at the gene ends were 3 bases for V and 9 bases for J; bases not matched to a gene: 5. Study results and limitations: Lower insertion and higher deletion counts appeared at VDJ junctions in type 1 diabetes patients. Across all four CD4+ subsets, people with type 1 diabetes showed modestly shorter TCRB CDR3s.

Input material: naive CD4+ T cells from blood. This rearrangement joins TRBV5-1 to TRBJ2-1; 14 bases align to TRBD2. This sequence was found in a man aged 30 to 45 with type 1 diabetes. CDR3 bases: TGCGCCAGCAGCTCTGGGACTAGCGGGAGCAGTGAGCAGTTCTTC. Protein sequence: CASSSGTSGSSEQFF.